The next 21 T cell receptor beta chains were all read from a single sample in a study of blood T cell repertoires in COVID-19. Clones were sequenced by immunoSEQ multiplex PCR, and TCRdb holds only the in-frame ones, with some missing. The data show a few hundred thousand clones, around 90% seen once. Sequencing was done on a sample of peripheral blood. These receptors were taken from a man younger than 30 who had recovered from COVID-19.

The CDR3 is CASSLLGGRTEAFF. CDR3 in DNA: TGCGCCAGCAGCTTGCTGGGGGGGAGAACTGAAGCTTTCTTT. This chain uses TRBV5-1 with TRBJ1-1, with D possibly being TRBD1 (5 bases). There are 14 residues in the CDR3. Germline V lookup: CDR1 SGHRS, CDR2 YFSETQ. Trimming removed 1 base from V and 5 bases from J, with 12 bases in between.

The chain links TRBV15 to TRBJ2-1; TRBD2 matches at 14 bases. The germline V gene encodes CDR1 LNHNV and CDR2 YYDKDF (reference sequence). J lost 0 bases, V lost 3 bases, and 13 bases had no gene match. The CDR3 is 21 amino acids. The CDR3 loop reads CATSSRLGLAGVGSSYNEQFF. The CDR3 nucleotides are TGTGCCACCAGCAGTCGCCTGGGACTAGCGGGAGTGGGAAGCTCCTACAATGAGCAGTTCTTC. Combining the CDR3 with reference TRBV15 and TRBJ2-1 gives the whole variable domain DAMVIQNPRYQVTQFGKPVTLSCSQTLNHNVMYWYQQKSSQAPKLLFHYYDKDFNNEADTPDNFQSRRPNTSFCFLDIRSPGLGDTAMYLCATSSRLGLAGVGSSYNEQFFGPGTRLTVL.

This chain's CDR3 is CATSLYGGGDEQFF. The DNA for the CDR3 is TGTGCCACCAGCTTATACGGGGGAGGGGATGAGCAGTTCTTC. This chain joins TRBV15 and TRBJ2-1; 7 bases line up with TRBD2. The CDR3 extends over 14 amino acids. V lost 5 bases, J lost 8 bases, and 9 bases stayed unmatched. In germline, CDR1 is LNHNV, CDR2 YYDKDF (reference sequence). The full variable domain, completed using reference TRBV15 and TRBJ2-1, is DAMVIQNPRYQVTQFGKPVTLSCSQTLNHNVMYWYQQKSSQAPKLLFHYYDKDFNNEADTPDNFQSRRPNTSFCFLDIRSPGLGDTAMYLCATSLYGGGDEQFFGPGTRLTVL.

V is TRBV6-5 and J is TRBJ2-5; TRBD2 matches 7 bases. J gave up 7 bases and V 6 bases, and 5 bases lay outside the gene matches. CDR1 and CDR2 from the germline V gene are MNHEY and SVGAGI. CDR3 length equals 12 residues. CDR3 in amino acids: CASSGPGGTQYF. The CDR3 nucleotides are TGTGCCAGCAGCGGCCCGGGAGGGACCCAGTACTTC.

V and J are TRBV7-2 and TRBJ1-5; maybe TRBD1 (6 bases). The V end was cut by 1 base, the J end by 7 bases, with 17 bases between. Germline V gene data show CDR1 as SGHTA and CDR2 as FQGNSA. This CDR3 comprises 16 residues. The CDR3 sequence: CASSLGGALAGQPQHF. CDR3 nucleotide sequence: TGTGCCAGCAGCTTAGGGGGGGCCTTAGCGGGACAGCCCCAGCATTTT.

V is TRBV19 and J is TRBJ2-1; 7 bases agree with TRBD1. Germline CDR1 LNHDA, CDR2 SQIVND (reference sequence). With 5 bases clipped from V and 4 bases from J, the junction kept 8 bases outside the gene matches. The CDR3 is 15 residues long. CDR3 nucleotide sequence: TGTGCCAGTAGTTTCGGTGACAGGGCTTACAATGAGCAGTTCTTC. Translation gives CASSFGDRAYNEQFF.

V is TRBV5-4 and J is TRBJ1-1, with TRBD1 as a possible D gene (5 bases). This CDR3 spans 15 amino acids. Germline CDR1 SGHNT, CDR2 YYREEE (reference sequence). Trimming left V 2 bases short and J 3 bases short, with 14 bases between. The CDR3 region has the DNA TGTGCCAGCAGCTTTGGGGCCCCGAAGGACACTGAAGCTTTCTTT. Its translation: CASSFGAPKDTEAFF. Full variable domain (missing parts from reference TRBV5-4 and TRBJ1-1): ETGVTQSPTHLIKTRGQQVTLRCSSQSGHNTVSWYQQALGQGPQFIFQYYREEENGRGNFPPRFSGLQFPNYSSELNVNALELDDSALYLCASSFGAPKDTEAFFGQGTRLTVV.

The V gene is TRBV6-5, the J gene TRBJ1-1; no clear D. The CDR3 is made up of 15 amino acids. In germline, CDR1 is MNHEY, CDR2 SVGAGI. V lost 6 bases and J lost 1, with 15 bases in between. The chain's CDR3 is CASSPSVRENTEAFF. The CDR3 DNA sequence: TGTGCCAGCAGCCCCAGTGTTCGGGAGAACACTGAAGCTTTCTTT.

The gene calls are TRBV27 and TRBJ1-1; D is perhaps TRBD1 (6 bases). CDR1 and CDR2 (germline): MNHEY, SMNVEV (reference sequence). V dropped 5 bases and J dropped 2 bases, with 9 bases sitting between them. The CDR3 is 13 amino acids. The CDR3 loop reads CASSQDRNTEAFF. The CDR3 DNA reads TGTGCCAGCAGTCAGGACAGAAACACTGAAGCTTTCTTT.

The chain employs TRBV4-1 and TRBJ2-7; 8 bases line up with TRBD1. Germline V gene data show CDR1 as MGHRA and CDR2 as YSYEKL. This CDR3 has 12 amino acids. V was clipped by 4 bases and J by 6 bases; unmatched bases: 2. CDR3 amino acids: CASSRTGGEQYF. The CDR3 DNA follows: TGCGCCAGCAGCCGAACAGGGGGCGAGCAGTACTTC.

The sample holds a few counts of this clone. J is TRBJ2-7 and V is TRBV7-8; 7 bases match TRBD1. Trimming took 4 bases from V and 4 from J; bases not matched to a gene: 10. Germline lookup yields CDR1 SGHVS and CDR2 FQNEAQ. The CDR3 extends over 15 amino acids. The CDR3 loop reads CASSSLTGALYEQYF. CDR3 nucleotide sequence: TGTGCCAGCAGCTCGTTAACAGGGGCGCTTTACGAGCAGTACTTC.

The chain combines TRBV4-1 with TRBJ1-6; a possible D gene is TRBD1 (5 bases). Germline CDR1 reads MGHRA; CDR2 reads YSYEKL. V lost 2 bases and J lost 7, with 18 bases in between. The CDR3 is 17 residues long. The CDR3 nucleotides read TGCGCCAGCAGCCAAACCCAACTGACAGCGATAAATTCACCCCTCCACTTT. It translates to CASSQTQLTAINSPLHF.

The chain has TRBV2 and TRBJ1-6; D is unclear. The CDR3 contains 15 residues. Per germline, CDR1 SNHLY and CDR2 FYNNEI. The germline V and J ends were trimmed by 2 bases and 3 bases, with 8 bases remaining between them. The DNA for the CDR3 is TGTGCCAGCAGTGAATCTTCGGTCTATAATTCACCCCTCCACTTT. Protein product: CASSESSVYNSPLHF.

This rearrangement joins TRBV7-9 to TRBJ2-7; D gene unclear. The germline V gene has CDR1 SEHNR and CDR2 FQNEAQ (reference sequence). V lost 3 bases and J lost 3, with 9 bases in between. The CDR3 covers 13 residues. The CDR3 DNA reads as TGTGCCAGCAGCTTGCAGGAATACTACGAGCAGTACTTC. As protein: CASSLQEYYEQYF.

The chain joins TRBV7-2 to TRBJ1-3; TRBD1 is a possible D gene (6 bases). V shed 2 bases and J shed 4 bases, with 18 bases lying between them. The CDR3 consists of 17 residues. In germline, CDR1 is SGHTA, CDR2 FQGNSA. The CDR3 DNA reads TGTGCCAGCAGCTTAAGCGTTATCAGGGGCGCAGGAAACACCATATATTTT. Translated, it gives CASSLSVIRGAGNTIYF.

The V gene is TRBV19, the J gene TRBJ2-7, with 7 nucleotides matching TRBD2. The CDR3 runs 14 residues. Germline-derived CDR1 and CDR2 are LNHDA and SQIVND (reference sequence). Trimming removed 4 bases from V and 5 bases from J; junction bases left unmatched: 8. CDR3 loop: CASSNLRELHEQYF. For the CDR3, the DNA is TGTGCCAGTAGTAATTTGCGGGAGTTGCACGAGCAGTACTTC.

The chain joins TRBV12-3 or TRBV12-4 to TRBJ1-2, with no clear D. The CDR3 has 11 amino acids. Trimming left V 7 bases short and J 6 bases short, with 9 bases between. CDR3 nucleotide sequence: TGTGCCAGCACCTCCCCGGATGGCTACACCTTC. Amino acids: CASTSPDGYTF.

The chain couples TRBV27 to TRBJ2-1; TRBD1 matches at 7 bases. The CDR3 extends over 13 amino acids. The V gene's germline CDR1 is MNHEY and CDR2 SMNVEV (reference sequence). Trimming cost V 7 bases and J 8 bases; bases outside gene matches: 8. For the CDR3, the DNA is TGTGCCAGCACCAGACAGGGTGGCGATGAGCAGTTCTTC. Translation gives CASTRQGGDEQFF.

This clone occurred once. The chain has TRBV5-1 and TRBJ1-1, with TRBD1 matching 7 bases. The CDR3 has 14 amino acids. CDR1 is SGHRS and CDR2 is YFSETQ in the germline V gene. V trimming: 5 bases; J trimming: 0 bases; junction bases outside the gene matches: 4. CDR3 nucleotide sequence: TGCGCCAGCAGAGAGGGACAGCTGAACACTGAAGCTTTCTTT. It yields the protein CASREGQLNTEAFF.

The chain uses TRBV14 and TRBJ2-7; 8 positions match TRBD1. The CDR3 is made up of 16 amino acids. Germline CDR1 and CDR2: SGHDN and FVKESK. Germline trimming cut 5 bases from V and 5 bases from J; bases unmatched to any gene: 14. The CDR3 coding sequence is TGTGCCAGCAGCTCCCCCCGGGGGACAGGTTTCCACGAGCAGTACTTC. This codes for CASSSPRGTGFHEQYF.

The gene calls are TRBV6-6 and TRBJ1-2, with a weak D call TRBD1 (6 bases). V lost 5 bases to trimming and J lost 6 bases, with 13 bases between them. CDR3 size: 13 residues. Per germline, CDR1 MNHNY and CDR2 SVGAGI (reference sequence). The CDR3 loop is CASSQGHGNGYTF. The CDR3 nucleotides are TGTGCCAGCAGTCAGGGACATGGGAATGGCTACACCTTC.